These 15 T cell receptor beta chains were sequenced from one sample in a study of shared clonotypes between healthy human individuals. Clones were sequenced by immunoSEQ multiplex PCR, and TCRdb holds only the in-frame ones, with some missing. The sample carries over a million clones, around 78% recorded once. Sequencing input: memory CD4+ T cells from PBMCs. Sample subset: CD45RA-negative fraction. These TCRs come from a young man in good health. Some clones in this sample may be carry-over from other donors' samples.

The rearrangement joins TRBV5-6 to TRBJ1-5, with TRBD1 matching over 7 bases. Germline assignment: CDR1 SGHDT and CDR2 YYEEEE. J gave up 2 bases and V 3 bases, and 5 bases lay outside the gene matches. This CDR3 is built from 15 residues. CDR3 amino acids: CASSYGQAGNQPQHF. CDR3 DNA sequence: TGTGCCAGCAGCTACGGACAGGCTGGCAATCAGCCCCAGCATTTT.

This clone has a handful of counts. This chain links TRBV6-5 with TRBJ2-3; 8 positions match TRBD1. Germline V gene sequence: CDR1 MNHEY, CDR2 SVGAGI. The CDR3 consists of 12 residues. Trimming took 4 bases from V and 14 from J; bases not matched to a gene: 8. The CDR3 DNA is TGTGCCAGCAGTTCAGGGGGCGGCGCTTTGTATTTT. Protein: CASSSGGGALYF.

The rearrangement joins TRBV19 to TRBJ1-2; D perhaps matches TRBD1 (6 bases). Germline CDR1 is LNHDA and CDR2 is SQIVND (reference sequence). V lost 4 bases and J 3 bases, leaving 15 bases between the germline ends. CDR3 size: 15 residues. The chain's CDR3 is CASSTDLDRHYGYTF. Here the CDR3 DNA reads TGTGCCAGTAGTACCGACCTAGACAGGCACTATGGCTACACCTTC.

This clone occurred a few times. This chain joins TRBV10-3 and TRBJ2-1; 7 nucleotides align to TRBD2. Germline V gives CDR1 ENHRY, CDR2 SYGVKD. The length of the CDR3 is 15 residues. V was pared by 4 bases and J by 2 bases, with 5 bases of the junction left unmatched. The CDR3 sequence: CAISGPSGAYNEQFF. CDR3 DNA sequence: TGTGCCATCAGTGGGCCTAGCGGAGCCTACAATGAGCAGTTCTTC.

In regard to this clone: A far larger clone is just one base off, so this is likely a read error. J is TRBJ1-2 and V is TRBV7-2, with 7 nucleotides matching TRBD1. The CDR3 contains 13 residues. V was pared by 3 bases and J by 4 bases, with 2 bases of the junction left unmatched. Germline V gives CDR1 SGHTA, CDR2 FQGNSA. CDR3 sequence: CASSLTGIYGYTF. DNA for the CDR3: TGTGCCAGCAGCTTGACAGGGATCTATGGCTACACCTTC.

The chain uses TRBV4-3 and TRBJ2-7; 8 bases map to TRBD1. Germline V gene lookup returns CDR1 LGHNA and CDR2 YSLEER. The ends lost 3 bases at V and 2 bases at J; junction bases unmatched: 6. The CDR3 runs to 15 residues. The DNA of the CDR3 is TGCGCCAGCAGCCATGATCAGGGGGCAACCTACGAGCAGTACTTC. It yields the protein CASSHDQGATYEQYF.

This clone was recorded at least ten times. At the DNA level, this CDR3 is encoded by other sequences in the same sample as well. The rearrangement uses TRBV7-9 and TRBJ1-1; D is undetermined. In germline, CDR1 is SEHNR, CDR2 FQNEAQ (reference sequence). The CDR3 sequence is 14 residues long. V lost 5 bases and J lost 4, with 14 bases in between. CDR3 in DNA: TGTGCCAGCAGCGAACGTTTGAGGCCCACTGAAGCTTTCTTT. Translation: CASSERLRPTEAFF.

CDR3 protein: CASSGSDDRDLFSGANVLTF. The CDR3 DNA sequence: TGTGCCAGCAGCGGATCCGACGACAGGGACCTTTTCTCTGGGGCCAACGTCCTGACTTTC. J is TRBJ2-6 and V is TRBV9; 7 bases fit TRBD1. In germline, CDR1 is SGDLS, CDR2 YYNGEE. The junction had 15 bases not matched to a gene; V was cut back by 3 bases and J by 0 bases. The CDR3 runs 20 residues.

The chain uses TRBV7-3 and TRBJ1-1; D gene ambiguous. Trimming took 1 base from V and 1 from J, leaving 10 bases between them. The CDR3 has 15 residues. Germline V gives CDR1 SGHTA, CDR2 FQGTGA. This CDR3 is CASSLMGGENTEAFF. The CDR3 coding sequence is TGTGCCAGCAGCTTAATGGGAGGCGAGAACACTGAAGCTTTCTTT. Filled out from reference TRBV7-3 and TRBJ1-1, the complete variable domain reads GAGVSQTPSNKVTEKGKYVELRCDPISGHTALYWYRQSLGQGPEFLIYFQGTGAADDSGLPNDRFFAVRPEGSVSTLKIQRTERGDSAVYLCASSLMGGENTEAFFGQGTRLTVV.

Notes on this clone: Other DNA sequences of this sample code for an identical CDR3. The chain is built from TRBV5-1 and TRBJ2-2, with a possible D match to TRBD2 (5 bases). The CDR3 contains 16 residues. CDR1 SGHRS and CDR2 YFSETQ come from the germline V gene. With 0 bases removed from V and 1 base from J, the gap between germline ends came to 10 bases. The CDR3 coding sequence is TGCGCCAGCAGCTTGGGGCTAGCTGAGAACACCGGGGAGCTGTTTTTT. This translates into CASSLGLAENTGELFF. The whole variable domain, filled in from reference TRBV5-1 and TRBJ2-2, reads KAGVTQTPRYLIKTRGQQVTLSCSPISGHRSVSWYQQTPGQGLQFLFEYFSETQRNKGNFPGRFSGRQFSNSRSEMNVSTLELGDSALYLCASSLGLAENTGELFFGEGSRLTVL.

This clone appeared a single time. The V gene is TRBV11-2, the J gene TRBJ2-5; D is perhaps TRBD1 (5 bases). The germline gives CDR1 SGHAT, CDR2 FQNNGV. Trimming pared 6 bases from V and 5 bases from J, leaving 19 bases between. This CDR3 has 15 amino acids. The CDR3 sequence: CASRRDRGALETQYF. CDR3 nucleotide sequence: TGTGCCAGCAGACGCGATCGTGGGGCTTTGGAGACCCAGTACTTC.

The V gene is TRBV5-1, the J gene TRBJ2-1, with 9 bases identical to TRBD2. Germline V gene sequence: CDR1 SGHRS, CDR2 YFSETQ. V gave up 4 bases and J gave up 6 bases; unmatched junction bases: 8. This CDR3 has 15 residues. The CDR3 DNA reads as TGCGCCAGCAGCCCAGGGACTAGCCCAGCCAATGAGCAGTTCTTC. This sequence encodes CASSPGTSPANEQFF.

The table lists this clone with many counts. The chain carries TRBV28 and TRBJ2-3; the match to TRBD2 covers 8 bases. V was clipped by 9 bases and J by 5 bases; unmatched bases: 10. The CDR3 is 14 amino acids. CDR1 MDHEN and CDR2 SYDVKM come from the germline V gene. The DNA for the CDR3 is TGTGCCAGTATCACAGCGGGAGTAAGAGATACGCAGTATTTT. Translation gives CASITAGVRDTQYF.

This clone was counted a few times. V is TRBV18 and J is TRBJ2-1; D is perhaps TRBD1 or TRBD2 (5 bases each). This CDR3 comprises 17 residues. From germline, CDR1 is KGHSH and CDR2 LQKENI. V was clipped by 6 bases and J by 10 bases, with 28 bases between them. The CDR3 here is CASSPNSGTTYFGEQFF. As DNA, the CDR3 is TGTGCCAGCTCGCCTAACTCCGGGACCACATATTTTGGCGAGCAGTTCTTC.

The chain uses TRBV5-1 and TRBJ1-5; unclear D gene. V was trimmed by 0 bases and J by 5 bases, leaving 9 bases between them. Per the germline V gene, CDR1 is SGHRS and CDR2 is YFSETQ. This CDR3 has 14 residues. The CDR3 here is CASSLDGGYQPQHF. The CDR3 coding sequence is TGCGCCAGCAGCTTGGACGGCGGATATCAGCCCCAGCATTTT.